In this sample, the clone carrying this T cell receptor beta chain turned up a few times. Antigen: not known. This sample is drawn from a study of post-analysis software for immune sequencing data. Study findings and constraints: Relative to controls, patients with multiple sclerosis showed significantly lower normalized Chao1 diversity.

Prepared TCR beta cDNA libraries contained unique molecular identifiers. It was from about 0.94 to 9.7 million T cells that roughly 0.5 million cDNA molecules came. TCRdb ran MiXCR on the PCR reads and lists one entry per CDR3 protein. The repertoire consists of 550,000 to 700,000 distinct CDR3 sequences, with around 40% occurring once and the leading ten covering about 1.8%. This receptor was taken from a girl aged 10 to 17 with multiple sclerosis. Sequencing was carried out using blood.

Written as DNA, the CDR3 is TGCGCCAGCAGCCAAGAACGGAGACACGATTATGACTATGGCTACACCTTC. It translates to CASSQERRHDYDYGYTF. The chain links TRBV4-1 to TRBJ1-2; no firm D call. The ends were cut back, 0 bases at V and 3 bases at J, with 17 bases in the middle. Germline assignment: CDR1 MGHRA and CDR2 YSYEKL. CDR3 length equals 17 residues.